The clone carrying this T cell receptor (beta chain) came up many times. Its antigen is unidentified. A junction end diverges from the germline sequence, so it may reflect a read error. RNA-based 3' RACE libraries used unique molecular identifiers. Using its own MiXCR run on the 3' RACE reads, TCRdb lists one record per CDR3 protein. The profile shows around 15,000 distinct CDR3 sequences, approximately 3% of them singletons. The record originates from a study of HIV-infected children after antiretroviral therapy interruption. Study findings and constraints: Minor non-naive CD45RA+ populations, like EMRA or stem memory, might contaminate naive sorts. After treatment interruption started, naive CD4+ CDR3 overlap across time points dropped.

Treatment of the sample: PENTA 11 planned treatment interruption arm or continuous ART arm. Only samples with at least 5 million viable PBMCs qualified. The germline V gene encodes CDR1 LNHDA and CDR2 SQIVND (reference sequence). This CDR3 is 13 amino acids long. The clonotype originates from a child under 18 with HIV. The rearrangement links TRBV19 to TRBJ2-7; the D gene is possibly TRBD2 (7 bases). The starting material was CD45RA+ CD4+ T cells from PBMCs, obtained from a donor given antiretroviral therapy, either interrupted or continuous. The subset denotes: naive CD4+ CD45RA+ CD45RO- T cells. The CDR3 here is CASSTGGAPEQYF. CDR3 nucleotides: TGTGCCAGCAGTACTGGGGGGGCGCCTGAACAGTACTTC. Filled out from reference TRBV19 and TRBJ2-7, the complete variable domain reads DGGITQSPKYLFRKEGQNVTLSCEQNLNHDAMYWYRQDPGQGLRLIYYSQIVNDFQKGDIAEGYSVSREKKESFPLTVTSAQKNPTAFYLCASSTGGAPEQYFGPGTRLTVT.